This T cell receptor beta chain was obtained from a study of Ad26.COV2.S vaccination and SARS-CoV-2 variants. Study as a whole: Intramuscular Ad26.COV2.S at 5x10^10 or 1x10^11 viral particles.

Findings of the study overall: Participants given vaccine showed non-spike TCR breadth similar to that of placebo recipients.

The CDR3 extends over 11 residues, inclusive of both ends. Note on this clone: The antigen remains unidentified. The final CDR3 position lacks the conserved phenylalanine or tryptophan, pointing to a likely read error. The DNA is left out, because the CDR3 cannot be placed on it with certainty; the CDR3 is given as TCRdb lists it.

Treatment here: 15 to 20 received Ad26.COV2.S at low or high dose, single or two shots; 5 received placebo; per-sample allocation not given. Each sample was drawn 63 days after the first injection (of vaccine or placebo). Libraries were prepared by immunoSEQ multiplex PCR; TCRdb keeps only in-frame clonotypes and omits some of them. The repertoire holds over 300,000 clones, 83% seen once, with about 8% in the top ten. The TCR sequence derives from a person between 18 and 65 years old who received the Ad26.COV2.S COVID-19 vaccine or a placebo. The V gene is TRBV21-1, the J gene TRBJ2-3; TRBD1, the table's D call, was not compared with the DNA. TRBV21-1 is a documented pseudogene. The specimen comprised peripheral blood, sampled in a trial of Ad26.COV2.S vaccine versus placebo. The CDR3 here is CASSKPQGVEG.